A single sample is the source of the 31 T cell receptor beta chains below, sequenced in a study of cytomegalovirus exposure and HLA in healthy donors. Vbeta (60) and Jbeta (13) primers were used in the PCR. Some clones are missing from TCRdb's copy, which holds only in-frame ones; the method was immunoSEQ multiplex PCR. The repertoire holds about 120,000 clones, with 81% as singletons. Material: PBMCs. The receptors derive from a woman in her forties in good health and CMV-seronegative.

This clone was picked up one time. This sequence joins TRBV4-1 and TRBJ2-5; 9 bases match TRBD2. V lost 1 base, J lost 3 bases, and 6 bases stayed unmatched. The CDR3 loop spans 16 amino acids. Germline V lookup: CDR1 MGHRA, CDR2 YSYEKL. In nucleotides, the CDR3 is TGCGCCAGCAGCCAAGTAGGGCTAGCGGGGAAAGAGACCCAGTACTTC. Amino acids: CASSQVGLAGKETQYF.

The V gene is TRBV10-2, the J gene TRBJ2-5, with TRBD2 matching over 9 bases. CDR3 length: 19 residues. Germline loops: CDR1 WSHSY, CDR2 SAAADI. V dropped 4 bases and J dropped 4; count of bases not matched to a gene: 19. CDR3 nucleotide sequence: TGCGCCAGCAGTGCTGGAAGCGGGGGGCCTAAAAAGCGTTCAGAGACCCAGTACTTC. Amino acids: CASSAGSGGPKKRSETQYF.

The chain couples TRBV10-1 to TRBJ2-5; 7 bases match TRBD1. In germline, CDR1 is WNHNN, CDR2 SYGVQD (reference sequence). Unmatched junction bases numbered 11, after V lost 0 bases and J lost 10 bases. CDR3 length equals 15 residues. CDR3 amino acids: CASSESRGDSRVQYF. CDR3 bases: TGCGCCAGCAGTGAGTCGAGAGGGGACAGCCGGGTCCAGTACTTC.

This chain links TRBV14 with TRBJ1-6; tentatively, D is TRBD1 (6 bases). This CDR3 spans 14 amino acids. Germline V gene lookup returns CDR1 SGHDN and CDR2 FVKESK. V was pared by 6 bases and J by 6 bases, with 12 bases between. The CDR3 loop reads CASRHRVTNSPLHF. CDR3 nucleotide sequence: TGTGCCAGCAGACACAGGGTCACTAATTCACCCCTCCACTTT.

Here the CDR3 DNA reads TGTGCCAGCAGCTCAGGACTAGCGGGAACCCATGAGCAGTTCTTC. Amino acids: CASSSGLAGTHEQFF. The chain couples TRBV13 to TRBJ2-1, with 12 nucleotides matching TRBD2. V dropped 4 bases and J dropped 8; count of bases not matched to a gene: 6. Germline CDR1 is PRHDT and CDR2 is FYEKMQ (reference sequence). This CDR3 is built from 15 residues.

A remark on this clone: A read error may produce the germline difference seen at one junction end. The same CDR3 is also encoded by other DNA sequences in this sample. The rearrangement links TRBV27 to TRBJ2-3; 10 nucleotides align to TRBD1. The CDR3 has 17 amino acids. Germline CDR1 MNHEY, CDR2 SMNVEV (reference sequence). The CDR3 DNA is TGTGCCAGCAGCTTATCGTTGAGACAGGGGGCCCTAGATACGCAGTATTTT. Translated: CASSLSLRQGALDTQYF.

CDR3 bases: TGTGCCAGCACCCCTAGCGGGGGGGGCACAGATACGCAGTATTTT. Its translation is CASTPSGGGTDTQYF. The rearrangement joins TRBV4-2 to TRBJ2-3, with 12 bases identical to TRBD2. With V trimmed by 7 bases and J by 1 base, 3 bases remained unmatched. The V gene's germline CDR1 is LGHNA and CDR2 YNFKEQ. CDR3 length: 15 amino acids.

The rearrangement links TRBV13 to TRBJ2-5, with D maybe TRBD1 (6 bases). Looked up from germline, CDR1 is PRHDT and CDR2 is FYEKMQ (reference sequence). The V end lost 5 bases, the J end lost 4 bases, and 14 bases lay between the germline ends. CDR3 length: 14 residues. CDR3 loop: CASSHRQVLETQYF. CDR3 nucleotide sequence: TGTGCCAGCAGCCATCGACAGGTTCTAGAGACCCAGTACTTC.

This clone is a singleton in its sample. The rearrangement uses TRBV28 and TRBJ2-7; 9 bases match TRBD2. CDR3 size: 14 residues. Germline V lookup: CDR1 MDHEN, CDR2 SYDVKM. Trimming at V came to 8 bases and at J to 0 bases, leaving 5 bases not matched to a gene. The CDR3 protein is CASRSGGSSYEQYF. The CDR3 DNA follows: TGTGCCAGCCGTAGCGGGGGTAGCTCCTACGAGCAGTACTTC.

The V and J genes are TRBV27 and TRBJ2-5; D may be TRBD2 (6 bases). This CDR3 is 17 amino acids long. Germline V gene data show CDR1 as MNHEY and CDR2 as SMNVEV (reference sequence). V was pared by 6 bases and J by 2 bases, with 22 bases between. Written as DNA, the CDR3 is TGTGCCAGCAGGACGTCGGGAGATCCCGCCTTACAAGAGACCCAGTACTTC. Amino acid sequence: CASRTSGDPALQETQYF.

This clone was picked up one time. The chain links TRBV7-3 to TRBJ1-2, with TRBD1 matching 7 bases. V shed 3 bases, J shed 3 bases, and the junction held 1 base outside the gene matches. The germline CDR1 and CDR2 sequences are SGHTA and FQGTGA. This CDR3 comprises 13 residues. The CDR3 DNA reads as TGTGCCAGCAGCTTTGACAGGGACTATGGCTACACCTTC. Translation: CASSFDRDYGYTF.

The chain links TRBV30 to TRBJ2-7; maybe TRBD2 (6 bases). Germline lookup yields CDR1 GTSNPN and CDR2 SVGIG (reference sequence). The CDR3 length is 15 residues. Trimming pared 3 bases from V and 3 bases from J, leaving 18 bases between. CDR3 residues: CAWSWGGVQGYEQYF. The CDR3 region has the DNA TGTGCCTGGAGCTGGGGAGGCGTCCAAGGCTACGAGCAGTACTTC.

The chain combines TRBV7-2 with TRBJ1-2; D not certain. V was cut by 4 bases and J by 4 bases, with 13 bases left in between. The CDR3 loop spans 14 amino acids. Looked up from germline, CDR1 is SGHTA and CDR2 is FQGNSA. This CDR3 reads CASSSQAKSYGYTF. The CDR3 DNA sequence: TGTGCCAGCAGCTCACAAGCGAAATCCTATGGCTACACCTTC.

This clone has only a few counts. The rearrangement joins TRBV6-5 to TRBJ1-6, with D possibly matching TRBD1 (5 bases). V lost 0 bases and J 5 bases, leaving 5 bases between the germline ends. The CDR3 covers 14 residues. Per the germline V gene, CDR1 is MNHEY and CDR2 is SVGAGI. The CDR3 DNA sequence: TGTGCCAGCAGTTACTCAGGGGATAATTCACCCCTCCACTTT. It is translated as CASSYSGDNSPLHF.

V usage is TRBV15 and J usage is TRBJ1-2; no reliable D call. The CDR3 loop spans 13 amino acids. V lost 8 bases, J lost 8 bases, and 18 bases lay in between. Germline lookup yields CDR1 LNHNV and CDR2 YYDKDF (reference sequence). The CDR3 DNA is TGTGCCACCGGTCGAGAGGGTGTGGACGGCTACACCTTC. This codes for CATGREGVDGYTF.

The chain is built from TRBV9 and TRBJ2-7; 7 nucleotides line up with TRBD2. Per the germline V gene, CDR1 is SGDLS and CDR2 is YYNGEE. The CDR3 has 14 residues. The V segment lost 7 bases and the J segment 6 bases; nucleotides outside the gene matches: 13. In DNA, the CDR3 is TGTGCCAGCCGCGGAACGGCGGGAGAAGGCGAGCAGTACTTC. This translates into CASRGTAGEGEQYF. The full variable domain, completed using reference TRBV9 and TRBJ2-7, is DSGVTQTPKHLITATGQRVTLRCSPRSGDLSVYWYQQSLDQGLQFLIQYYNGEERAKGNILERFSAQQFPDLHSELNLSSLELGDSALYFCASRGTAGEGEQYFGPGTRLTVT.

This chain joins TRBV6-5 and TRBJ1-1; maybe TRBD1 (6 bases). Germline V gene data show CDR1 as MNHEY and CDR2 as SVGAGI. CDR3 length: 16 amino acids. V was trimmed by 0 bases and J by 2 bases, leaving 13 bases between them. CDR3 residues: CASSYSVGDINTEAFF. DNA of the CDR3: TGTGCCAGCAGTTACTCGGTGGGGGACATTAACACTGAAGCTTTCTTT.

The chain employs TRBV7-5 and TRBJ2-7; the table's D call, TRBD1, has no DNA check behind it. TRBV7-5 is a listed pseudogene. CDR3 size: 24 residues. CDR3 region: CARGMERYHWGLGQGPFSFYEQYF. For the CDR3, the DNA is TGTGCCAGAGGAATGGAGCGTTACCATTGGGGATTGGGACAGGGGCCCTTCAGCTTCTACGAGCAGTACTTC.

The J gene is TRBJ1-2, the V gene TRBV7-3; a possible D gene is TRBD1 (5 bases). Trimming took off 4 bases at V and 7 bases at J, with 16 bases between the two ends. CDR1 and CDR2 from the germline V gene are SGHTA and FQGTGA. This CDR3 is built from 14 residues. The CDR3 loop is CASSSPDTLGGYTF. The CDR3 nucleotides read TGTGCCAGCAGCTCCCCGGACACCCTGGGTGGCTACACCTTC.

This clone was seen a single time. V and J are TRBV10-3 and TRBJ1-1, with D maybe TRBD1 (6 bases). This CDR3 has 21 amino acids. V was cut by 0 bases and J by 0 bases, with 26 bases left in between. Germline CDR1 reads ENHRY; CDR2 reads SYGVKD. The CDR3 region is CAISESAGRGSPLLLNTEAFF. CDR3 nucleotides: TGTGCCATCAGTGAGTCGGCGGGCAGGGGAAGCCCCCTTCTTTTGAACACTGAAGCTTTCTTT.

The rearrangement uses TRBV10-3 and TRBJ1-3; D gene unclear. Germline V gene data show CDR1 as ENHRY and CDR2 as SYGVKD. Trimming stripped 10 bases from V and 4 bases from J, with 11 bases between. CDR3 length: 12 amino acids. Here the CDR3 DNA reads TGTGCCACCTCAGGAGGGGGAAACACCATATATTTT. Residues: CATSGGGNTIYF.

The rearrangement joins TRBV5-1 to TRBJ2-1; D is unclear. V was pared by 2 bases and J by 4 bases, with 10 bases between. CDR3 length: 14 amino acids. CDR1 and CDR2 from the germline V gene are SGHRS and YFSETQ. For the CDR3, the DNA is TGCGCCAGCAGCTTAAAACAGCTGTACAATGAGCAGTTCTTC. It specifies CASSLKQLYNEQFF.

This CDR3 is CASSFLAGNNEQFF. CDR3 coding DNA: TGTGCCAGCAGCTTTCTAGCGGGAAACAATGAGCAGTTCTTC. This chain connects TRBV11-2 to TRBJ2-1; 9 nucleotides line up with TRBD2. The CDR3 totals 14 residues. Germline V CDR1 and CDR2: SGHAT, FQNNGV. The V gene end was trimmed by 3 bases and the J gene end by 5 bases; junction bases not matched to a gene: 2.

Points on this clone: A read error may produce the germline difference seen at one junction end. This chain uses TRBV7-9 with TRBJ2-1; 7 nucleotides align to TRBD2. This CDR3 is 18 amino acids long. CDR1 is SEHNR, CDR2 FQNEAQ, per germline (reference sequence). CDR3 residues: CSSSLAEGWTSSYNEQFF. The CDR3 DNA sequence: TGTTCCAGCAGCTTAGCAGAGGGTTGGACTAGCTCCTACAATGAGCAGTTCTTC.

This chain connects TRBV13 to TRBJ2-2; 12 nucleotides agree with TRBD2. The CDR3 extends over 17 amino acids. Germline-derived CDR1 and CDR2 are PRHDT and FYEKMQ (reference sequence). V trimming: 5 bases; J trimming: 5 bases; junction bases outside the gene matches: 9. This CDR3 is CASSDGTSGPGTGELFF. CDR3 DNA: TGTGCCAGCAGCGACGGGACTAGCGGGCCGGGGACCGGGGAGCTGTTTTTT.

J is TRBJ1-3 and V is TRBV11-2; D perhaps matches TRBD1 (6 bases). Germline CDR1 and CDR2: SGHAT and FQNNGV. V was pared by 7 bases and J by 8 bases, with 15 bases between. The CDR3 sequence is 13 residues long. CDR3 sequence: CASTTGPRDTIYF. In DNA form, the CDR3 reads TGTGCCAGCACGACAGGCCCCAGGGACACCATATATTTT.

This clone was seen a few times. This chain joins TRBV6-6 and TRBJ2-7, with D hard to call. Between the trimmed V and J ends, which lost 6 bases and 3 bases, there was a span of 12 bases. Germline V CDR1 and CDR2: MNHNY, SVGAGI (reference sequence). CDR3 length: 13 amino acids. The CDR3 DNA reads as TGTGCCAGCAGCCCTCTCCGGAGCTACGAGCAGTACTTC. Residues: CASSPLRSYEQYF.

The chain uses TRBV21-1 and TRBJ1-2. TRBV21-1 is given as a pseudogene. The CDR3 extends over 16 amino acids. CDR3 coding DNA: TGTGCCAGCAGCAAAAACGGGTCCTCGGGAGTCTATGGCTACACCTTC. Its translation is CASSKNGSSGVYGYTF.

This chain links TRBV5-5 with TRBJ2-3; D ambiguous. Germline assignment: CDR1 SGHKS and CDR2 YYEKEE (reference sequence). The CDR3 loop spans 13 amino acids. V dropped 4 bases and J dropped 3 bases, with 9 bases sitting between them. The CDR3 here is CASSPLTTDTQYF. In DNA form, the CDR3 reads TGTGCCAGCAGCCCACTAACAACAGATACGCAGTATTTT.

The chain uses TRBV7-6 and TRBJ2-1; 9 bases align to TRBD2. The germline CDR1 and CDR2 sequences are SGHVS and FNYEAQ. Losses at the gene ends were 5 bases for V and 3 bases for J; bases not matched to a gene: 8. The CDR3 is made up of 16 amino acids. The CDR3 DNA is TGTGCCAGCAGCCCAACAAAGCGGGGGGTCTACAATGAGCAGTTCTTC. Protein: CASSPTKRGVYNEQFF.

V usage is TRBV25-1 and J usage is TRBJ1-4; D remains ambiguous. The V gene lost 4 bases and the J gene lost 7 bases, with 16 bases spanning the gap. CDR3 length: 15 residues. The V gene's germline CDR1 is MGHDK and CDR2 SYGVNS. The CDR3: CASSVKGRVLEKLFF. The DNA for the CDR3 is TGTGCCAGCAGTGTCAAAGGTCGGGTACTTGAAAAACTGTTTTTT. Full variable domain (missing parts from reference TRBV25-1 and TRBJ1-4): EADIYQTPRYLVIGTGKKITLECSQTMGHDKMYWYQQDPGMELHLIHYSYGVNSTEKGDLSSESTVSRIRTEHFPLTLESARPSHTSQYLCASSVKGRVLEKLFFGSGTQLSVL.